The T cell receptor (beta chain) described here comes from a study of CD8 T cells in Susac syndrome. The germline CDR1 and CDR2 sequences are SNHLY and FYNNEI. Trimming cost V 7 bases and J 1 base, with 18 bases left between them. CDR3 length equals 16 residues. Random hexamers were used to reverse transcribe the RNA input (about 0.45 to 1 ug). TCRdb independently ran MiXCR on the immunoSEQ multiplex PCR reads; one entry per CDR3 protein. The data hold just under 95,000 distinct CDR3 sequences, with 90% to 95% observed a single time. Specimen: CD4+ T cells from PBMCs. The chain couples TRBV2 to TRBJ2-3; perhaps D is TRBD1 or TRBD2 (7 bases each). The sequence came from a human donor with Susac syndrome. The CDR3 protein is CASTILGGTGTDTQYF. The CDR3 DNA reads TGTGCCAGCACCATCCTGGGGGGGACAGGCACAGATACGCAGTATTTT.